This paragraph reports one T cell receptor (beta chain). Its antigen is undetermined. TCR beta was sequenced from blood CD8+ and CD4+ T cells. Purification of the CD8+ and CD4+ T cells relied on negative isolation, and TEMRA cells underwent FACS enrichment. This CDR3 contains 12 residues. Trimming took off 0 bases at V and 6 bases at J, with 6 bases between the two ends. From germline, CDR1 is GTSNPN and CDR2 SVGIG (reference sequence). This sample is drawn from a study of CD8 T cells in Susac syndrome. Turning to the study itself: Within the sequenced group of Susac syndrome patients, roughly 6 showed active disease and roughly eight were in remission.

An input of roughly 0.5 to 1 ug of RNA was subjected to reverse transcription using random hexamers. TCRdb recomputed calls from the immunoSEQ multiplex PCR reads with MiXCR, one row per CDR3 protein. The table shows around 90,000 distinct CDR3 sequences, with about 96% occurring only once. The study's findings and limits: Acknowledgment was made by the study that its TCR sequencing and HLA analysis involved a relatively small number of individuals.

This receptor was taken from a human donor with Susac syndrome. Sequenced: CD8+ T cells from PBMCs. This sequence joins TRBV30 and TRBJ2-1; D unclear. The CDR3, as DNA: TGTGCCTGGAGTGTGACCACCAATGAGCAGTTCTTC. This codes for CAWSVTTNEQFF. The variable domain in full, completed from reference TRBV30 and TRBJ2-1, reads SQTIHQWPATLVQPVGSPLSLECTVEGTSNPNLYWYRQAAGRGLQLLFYSVGIGQISSEVPQNLSASRPQDRQFILSSKKLLLSDSGFYLCAWSVTTNEQFFGPGTRLTVL.